These 2 T cell receptor beta chains were all obtained from the same sample, sequenced in a study of T cells in pancreatic ductal adenocarcinoma. Surgery without prior neoadjuvant therapy was the treatment of the selected pancreatic ductal adenocarcinoma patients. Libraries were prepared by immunoSEQ multiplex PCR; TCRdb keeps only in-frame clonotypes and omits some of them. The profile covers around 15,000 clones, with around nine tenths appearing a single time and 15% to 20% taken by the ten largest. The sample consisted of PBMCs. The receptor set was obtained from a human donor with pancreatic ductal adenocarcinoma.

This chain connects TRBV19 to TRBJ2-1, with D uncertain. Deletions cut 5 bases from V and 0 bases from J, with 11 bases between. CDR3 length: 15 residues. Germline CDR1 LNHDA, CDR2 SQIVND (reference sequence). CDR3 coding DNA: TGTGCCAGTAGTCCTTGGGGAAGCTCCTACAATGAGCAGTTCTTC. Residues: CASSPWGSSYNEQFF.

The CDR3 nucleotides are TGTGCCAGTAGTATAGTGAAGGGACAGGACAGTTATAGCAATCAGCCCCAGCATTTT. It codes for CASSIVKGQDSYSNQPQHF. This chain links TRBV19 with TRBJ1-5, with 8 bases fitting TRBD1. J gave up 0 bases and V 1 base, and 11 bases lay outside the gene matches. This CDR3 has 19 residues. Germline V gene sequence: CDR1 LNHDA, CDR2 SQIVND (reference sequence). Looking up the rest from reference TRBV19 and TRBJ1-5 gives the full variable domain: DGGITQSPKYLFRKEGQNVTLSCEQNLNHDAMYWYRQDPGQGLRLIYYSQIVNDFQKGDIAEGYSVSREKKESFPLTVTSAQKNPTAFYLCASSIVKGQDSYSNQPQHFGDGTRLSIL.